This T cell receptor (beta chain) is from a study of T cells after yellow fever vaccination. TCRdb re-derived calls from the 5' RACE reads in MiXCR, one entry per CDR3 protein. The sample comprises about 400,000 distinct CDR3 sequences, roughly 6.2% of which are singletons, and approximately 16% rests with the top ten. With 8 bases removed from V and 0 bases from J, the gap between germline ends came to 8 bases. This CDR3 is built from 13 residues. The germline V gene encodes CDR1 DFQATT and CDR2 SNEGSKA (reference sequence). The sequence came from a man aged 25-40 years who received the YFV17D yellow fever vaccine. The sample in question was PBMCs, obtained 5 days after the yellow fever booster vaccination. V and J are TRBV20-1 and TRBJ2-6; D ambiguous. The DNA of the CDR3 is TGCAGTTCCTGGGCCTCTGGGGCCAACGTCCTGACTTTC. It is translated as CSSWASGANVLTF.